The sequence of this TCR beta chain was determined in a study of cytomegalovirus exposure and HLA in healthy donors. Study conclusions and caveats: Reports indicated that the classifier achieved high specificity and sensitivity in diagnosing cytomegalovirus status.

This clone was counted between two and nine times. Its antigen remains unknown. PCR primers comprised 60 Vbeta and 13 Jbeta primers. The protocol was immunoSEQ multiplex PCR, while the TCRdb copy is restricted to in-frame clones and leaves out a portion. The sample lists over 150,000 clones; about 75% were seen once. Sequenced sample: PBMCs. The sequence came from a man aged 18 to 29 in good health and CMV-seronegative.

The DNA of the CDR3 is TGTGCCAGCAGCGCTTACTCTGGGGCCAACGTCCTGACTTTC. Residues: CASSAYSGANVLTF. The chain uses TRBV9 and TRBJ2-6; unclear D gene. Germline V gene data show CDR1 as SGDLS and CDR2 as YYNGEE. V lost 3 bases, J lost 0 bases, and 4 bases lay in between. The CDR3 covers 14 residues.